These 10 T cell receptor beta chains were all obtained from the same sample, sequenced in a study of T-cell memory formation after mild COVID-19. One entry per CDR3 protein, called by TCRdb with MiXCR from the 5' RACE reads. The sample contains around 340,000 distinct CDR3 sequences, roughly 13% of which appear only once. Sequenced: PBMCs or a T cell subset sorted from them (not recorded which). The origin of the receptors is a man aged 18 to 29 who had mild COVID-19 (a few samples of this study predate the infection). Cell type and time point are not known.

In its sample, this clonotype was seen a few times. The chain employs TRBV2 and TRBJ1-5; no firm D call. Germline CDR1 SNHLY, CDR2 FYNNEI. The length of the CDR3 is 14 residues. Trimming left V 1 base short and J 6 bases short, with 10 bases between. In DNA, the CDR3 is TGTGCCAGCAGTGAAGGTGATTGGGGTCAGCCCCAGCATTTT. Translating gives CASSEGDWGQPQHF. Combining the CDR3 with reference TRBV2 and TRBJ1-5 gives the whole variable domain EPEVTQTPSHQVTQMGQEVILRCVPISNHLYFYWYRQILGQKVEFLVSFYNNEISEKSEIFDDQFSVERPDGSNFTLKIRSTKLEDSAMYFCASSEGDWGQPQHFGDGTRLSIL.

The chain has TRBV12-3 or TRBV12-4 and TRBJ1-2, with D unresolved. The CDR3 has 13 amino acids. Trimming stripped 11 bases from V and 2 bases from J, with 15 bases between. As DNA, the CDR3 is TGTGCCTCATCACTACGGGAGAACTATGGCTACACCTTC. Translation: CASSLRENYGYTF.

The rearrangement joins TRBV9 to TRBJ2-1; possible D gene TRBD2, 6 bases. This CDR3 spans 16 amino acids. Trimming shortened V by 2 bases and J by 8 bases, and 20 bases separated the two germline ends. Germline CDR1 SGDLS, CDR2 YYNGEE. The CDR3 here is CASSVYAGIGIDEQFF. The CDR3 nucleotides are TGTGCCAGCAGCGTTTATGCGGGGATAGGGATCGATGAGCAGTTCTTC.

The chain recombines TRBV18 with TRBJ2-1, with 8 nucleotides matching TRBD2. Trimming cost V 3 bases and J 13 bases; bases outside gene matches: 17. Germline CDR1 reads KGHSH; CDR2 reads LQKENI. CDR3 length: 16 amino acids. The CDR3 loop reads CASSPQHGLAASIQFF. CDR3 nucleotides: TGTGCCAGCTCACCCCAACACGGACTAGCCGCTAGTATCCAGTTCTTC. The full variable domain, rest sourced from reference TRBV18 and TRBJ2-1, is NAGVMQNPRHLVRRRGQEARLRCSPMKGHSHVYWYRQLPEEGLKFMVYLQKENIIDESGMPKERFSAEFPKEGPSILRIQQVVRGDSAAYFCASSPQHGLAASIQFFGPGTRLTVL.

This clonotype was picked up a small number of times. The chain carries TRBV28 and TRBJ2-5; no clear D. This CDR3 spans 14 amino acids. Germline-derived CDR1 and CDR2 are MDHEN and SYDVKM. Trimming shortened V by 3 bases and J by 2 bases, and 10 bases separated the two germline ends. The CDR3 DNA follows: TGTGCCAGCAGTTTCGAGTACAGACAAGAGACCCAGTACTTC. It translates to CASSFEYRQETQYF. Based on the CDR3 plus reference TRBV28 and TRBJ2-5, the full variable domain is DVKVTQSSRYLVKRTGEKVFLECVQDMDHENMFWYRQDPGLGLRLIYFSYDVKMKEKGDIPEGYSVSREKKERFSLILESASTNQTSMYLCASSFEYRQETQYFGPGTRLLVL.

This clonotype was seen many times. This chain connects TRBV12-5 to TRBJ2-1, with 10 positions matching TRBD1. The germline CDR1 and CDR2 sequences are LGHNT and FRNRAP. CDR3 length: 15 residues. J was trimmed by 8 bases and V by 2 bases; bases with no gene match: 6. The CDR3 nucleotides read TGTGCTAGTGGTTTGACCGGGACAGGGGAAGATGAGCAGTTCTTC. Translating it yields CASGLTGTGEDEQFF.

This clonotype was seen a handful of times. This chain connects TRBV7-6 to TRBJ1-1, with 8 bases aligning to TRBD1. There are 18 residues in the CDR3. Germline V gives CDR1 SGHVS, CDR2 FNYEAQ. J was trimmed by 0 bases and V by 0 bases; bases with no gene match: 9. CDR3 amino acids: CASSLAWGTGGLNTEAFF. The CDR3 DNA reads as TGTGCCAGCAGCTTAGCATGGGGGACAGGAGGGTTGAACACTGAAGCTTTCTTT.

This clonotype was counted between two and nine times. This chain connects TRBV5-1 to TRBJ1-1, with a weak D call TRBD1 (5 bases). This CDR3 is built from 14 residues. With 3 bases removed from V and 4 bases from J, the gap between germline ends came to 13 bases. Per germline, CDR1 SGHRS and CDR2 YFSETQ. The DNA of the CDR3 is TGCGCCAGCAGCTCCCTATGGGGGGGCACTGAAGCTTTCTTT. Its translation is CASSSLWGGTEAFF.

This clonotype was seen only a few times. This sequence joins TRBV4-1 and TRBJ2-5; 10 positions match TRBD2. J was trimmed by 3 bases and V by 4 bases; bases with no gene match: 8. Germline values: CDR1 MGHRA, CDR2 YSYEKL. CDR3 length equals 16 residues. CDR3 amino acids: CASSPSKGLAKETQYF. CDR3 nucleotides: TGCGCCAGCAGCCCCTCGAAGGGACTAGCGAAAGAGACCCAGTACTTC.

Only a few counts were recorded for this clonotype. The chain links TRBV4-1 to TRBJ1-4; D gene unclear. This CDR3 comprises 15 residues. Trimming stripped 0 bases from V and 8 bases from J, with 13 bases between. CDR1 and CDR2 (germline): MGHRA, YSYEKL. CDR3 loop: CASSQERAVREKLFF. CDR3 in DNA: TGCGCCAGCAGCCAAGAAAGGGCAGTCCGGGAAAAACTGTTTTTT.